This record looks at one T cell receptor (beta chain) sequence and its context. The antigen it binds to is not known. Per-base qualities were not stored, and no clone one base away is much larger. Taken from the germline V gene, the CDR1 and CDR2 loops are MNHEY and SVGAGI. The V end loses 6 bases and the J end loses 2 bases, and a stretch of 14 bases separates them. The CDR3 holds 15 amino acids from the cysteine to the phenylalanine. CDR3 DNA only is kept here, 45 bases in frame from base 1. TCRbeta CDR3 regions were amplified from genomic DNA using the immunoSEQ Assay, a bias-controlled multiplex PCR. On the authors' methods: Within the assay, amplification of reference gene primers was used to estimate how many nucleated cells each sample contained. Sequence reads were collapsed and filtered to measure the absolute abundance of every unique TCRbeta CDR3 rearrangement. For each sample, productive Simpson clonality was calculated as the square root of Simpson's diversity index across productive rearrangements. In its TCRdb copy, this immuneACCESS table keeps in-frame sequences only and misses some clones. Where compared with another copy, unresolved V genes explain less than half of these, and the others have no known cause. Clonal size and the V and J genes are those of that table, whereas D and trimming came from the DNA. For this sample the table gives around 200,000 clones, of which approximately 82% were detected only once. The ten largest clonotypes hold approximately 8.6% of the sample.

These data belong to a study of blood T cell repertoires in COVID-19 (dated by TCRdb to 2018 to 2020). Notes on the research overall: The collaborator samples originated in the United States, Italy and Spain and spanned the acute and convalescent phases of COVID-19. Samples came from the ongoing ImmuneRACE study (first 160 participants) plus 1,254 subjects from 6 global collaborators. Where available, HLA class I and class II types were taken from metadata supplied by the sample provider and were not determined by assay-based typing. The repertoires were released in a freely available public database meant as a resource for research on the immune response to SARS-CoV-2. The material from the prospective study consisted of cDNA or gDNA derived from T cells, B-cell-depleted T cells, or PBMCs. The sample metadata nearly always contained a de-identified subject ID, COVID-19 status, age in years and sex. Deeply sampled blood TCRbeta repertoires from subjects exposed to, actively infected with, or recovered from COVID-19 were included in the dataset.

General findings and caveats noted by the study authors: How much clinical and demographic metadata was included differed by source and by participant, and the metadata was provided uncurated.

Each collaborating institution followed its own protocols to collect whole blood in K2EDTA tubes. Collaborator samples were shipped for TCRbeta analysis as frozen whole blood, isolated PBMCs, or DNA extracted from either sample type. The receptor's source is a man aged 40-49 years with active or convalescent COVID-19. Sequencing was carried out using peripheral blood. The chain is encoded by TRBV6-5 joined to TRBJ2-1; the D region possibly corresponds to TRBD1 (7 bases align). The CDR3 protein sequence reads: CASRRGQSAYNEQFF. The nucleotide sequence is TGTGCCAGCAGGCGGGGACAGTCGGCCTACAATGAGCAGTTCTTC.